Below are 19 T cell receptor beta chains sequenced from a single sample in a study of T-cell reconstitution after alpha-beta-depleted transplantation in children. A TCRbeta library incorporating unique molecular identifiers was prepared. TCRdb called the PCR reads again in MiXCR, with one record for every CDR3 protein. The data contain 70,000 to 100,000 distinct CDR3 sequences, over 9% of them seen just once; the ten biggest clones take up roughly 14%. Sequenced here: PBMCs from the stem cell graft donor, sampled from the stem cell graft. These receptors all come from a human donor who donated a stem cell graft to a child with inherited bone marrow failure.

This clonotype was picked up many times. The genes are TRBV10-3 and TRBJ2-3; TRBD2 matches at 8 bases. Germline loops: CDR1 ENHRY, CDR2 SYGVKD. The V and J ends lost 8 bases and 3 bases, in that order; junction bases with no gene match: 4. The length of the CDR3 is 13 residues. CDR3 amino acids: CAIQREQTDTQYF. The CDR3 DNA follows: TGTGCCATCCAGCGGGAGCAGACAGATACGCAGTATTTT.

The chain combines TRBV28 with TRBJ2-7, with 7 bases lining up with TRBD2. The CDR3 contains 15 residues. V trimming: 5 bases; J trimming: 6 bases; junction bases outside the gene matches: 13. Germline CDR1 MDHEN, CDR2 SYDVKM. The CDR3 DNA reads TGTGCCAGCAGTCCCCCTTTCGGGAGGTCACCCGAGCAGTACTTC. Translation: CASSPPFGRSPEQYF.

The table lists this clonotype with many counts. The chain carries TRBV5-5 and TRBJ2-2, with unresolved D. V lost 4 bases and J 3 bases, leaving 16 bases between the germline ends. This CDR3 is 16 amino acids long. The germline V gene encodes CDR1 SGHKS and CDR2 YYEKEE (reference sequence). CDR3 nucleotide sequence: TGTGCCAGCAGCACACGACCGCTGCTCGACACCGGGGAGCTGTTTTTT. It codes for CASSTRPLLDTGELFF.

This clonotype has at least ten counts. The CDR3 nucleotides are TGCGCCAGCAGCTTGGCAACTAGCAGCTACAATGAGCAGTTCTTC. Translation gives CASSLATSSYNEQFF. This rearrangement joins TRBV5-1 to TRBJ2-1; D might be TRBD2 (6 bases). Trimming took 0 bases from V and 3 from J, leaving 10 bases between them. The germline gives CDR1 SGHRS, CDR2 YFSETQ. The CDR3 has 15 residues.

This clonotype came up many times. The gene calls are TRBV27 and TRBJ2-1, with D perhaps matching TRBD1 (5 bases). Germline V lookup: CDR1 MNHEY, CDR2 SMNVEV (reference sequence). This CDR3 region has 15 residues. V was cut by 1 base and J by 4 bases, with 11 bases left in between. In DNA, the CDR3 is TGTGCCAGCAGTTTATTCTCCGACAGTTACAATGAGCAGTTCTTC. Translated: CASSLFSDSYNEQFF.

There are many counts of this clonotype. The CDR3 spells CSPAGDRDYGYTF. The CDR3 DNA sequence: TGCAGTCCCGCGGGGGACAGGGACTATGGCTACACCTTC. The rearrangement joins TRBV20-1 to TRBJ1-2; 9 bases align to TRBD1. Germline V gives CDR1 DFQATT, CDR2 SNEGSKA (reference sequence). J was trimmed by 3 bases and V by 8 bases; bases with no gene match: 7. CDR3 length equals 13 residues.

The V and J genes are TRBV7-9 and TRBJ2-7, with D perhaps matching TRBD1 (6 bases). Per the germline V gene, CDR1 is SEHNR and CDR2 is FQNEAQ (reference sequence). The CDR3 runs 16 residues. V lost 5 bases to trimming and J lost 0 bases, with 17 bases between them. CDR3 nucleotide sequence: TGTGCCAGCAGCCCCCTCCAGGGGCTGAGCTCCTACGAGCAGTACTTC. Translating gives CASSPLQGLSSYEQYF.

This clonotype was recorded at least ten times. This sequence joins TRBV5-1 and TRBJ2-7; 10 nucleotides align to TRBD1. V was pared by 0 bases and J by 12 bases, with 9 bases of the junction left unmatched. CDR1 and CDR2 from the germline V gene are SGHRS and YFSETQ. This CDR3 is 14 amino acids long. DNA of the CDR3: TGCGCCAGCAGCTTGGAAGGGACAGGGGACCCACGGTACTTC. It yields the protein CASSLEGTGDPRYF.

This clonotype occurred many times. The gene calls are TRBV3-1 and TRBJ2-2, with a possible D match to TRBD1 (5 bases). CDR1 is LGHDT, CDR2 YNNKEL, per germline (reference sequence). Trimming left V 0 bases short and J 3 bases short, with 20 bases between. The CDR3 is made up of 19 amino acids. CDR3 in DNA: TGTGCCAGCAGCCAAGATCGTAGGGGCGGAAGTGCGGACACCGGGGAGCTGTTTTTT. As protein: CASSQDRRGGSADTGELFF.

Ten or more counts support this clonotype. The chain combines TRBV11-2 with TRBJ2-7, with D perhaps matching TRBD2 (5 bases). The germline V gene encodes CDR1 SGHAT and CDR2 FQNNGV. V lost 2 bases, J lost 0 bases, and 11 bases lay in between. The CDR3 is 15 amino acids. CDR3 loop: CASSLSGQSSYEQYF. DNA for the CDR3: TGTGCCAGCAGCTTAAGCGGCCAGTCCTCCTACGAGCAGTACTTC.

This clonotype was counted at least ten times. This chain connects TRBV5-1 to TRBJ1-4; tentatively, D is TRBD1 (5 bases). This CDR3 has 16 amino acids. Germline V CDR1 and CDR2: SGHRS, YFSETQ. V was pared by 0 bases and J by 0 bases, with 9 bases between. CDR3 coding DNA: TGCGCCAGCAGCTTGGGACAGCCTGCAACTAATGAAAAACTGTTTTTT. Translating it yields CASSLGQPATNEKLFF.

This clonotype was recorded many times. The V call is TRBV24-1, the J call TRBJ1-2; D may be TRBD1 (6 bases). The CDR3 length is 15 residues. Per the germline V gene, CDR1 is KGHDR and CDR2 is SFDVKD. V was pared by 4 bases and J by 8 bases, with 19 bases between. This CDR3 is CATSDSGTPKRGYTF. CDR3 DNA sequence: TGTGCCACCAGTGACTCCGGGACACCTAAGAGGGGCTACACCTTC.

This clonotype was observed at least ten times. CDR3 amino acids: CSVTGIAWGGTEAFF. Here the CDR3 DNA reads TGCAGCGTTACCGGTATAGCCTGGGGTGGCACTGAAGCTTTCTTT. The chain is built from TRBV29-1 and TRBJ1-1; unclear D gene. V gave up 5 bases and J gave up 4 bases, with 20 bases separating them. The germline CDR1 and CDR2 sequences are SQVTM and ANQGSEA. The CDR3 is 15 residues long.

This clonotype turned up a few times. The chain employs TRBV5-4 and TRBJ2-7, with 8 bases identical to TRBD1. Trimming cost V 3 bases and J 6 bases; bases outside gene matches: 2. The germline V gene encodes CDR1 SGHNT and CDR2 YYREEE (reference sequence). The CDR3 sequence is 12 residues long. This CDR3 reads CASSSTGAEQYF. CDR3 nucleotide sequence: TGTGCCAGCAGCTCGACAGGGGCCGAGCAGTACTTC.

Many counts were recorded for this clonotype. The V and J genes are TRBV18 and TRBJ2-4; D unclear. This CDR3 comprises 17 residues. V dropped 1 base and J dropped 3 bases, with 16 bases sitting between them. Per germline, CDR1 KGHSH and CDR2 LQKENI. CDR3 nucleotide sequence: TGTGCCAGCTCACCACTCGAAATGGGTTTAGGCAAAAACATTCAGTACTTC. Translated, it gives CASSPLEMGLGKNIQYF.

This clonotype was found a few times. The rearrangement uses TRBV20-1 and TRBJ2-7; 8 positions match TRBD2. Germline V gene sequence: CDR1 DFQATT, CDR2 SNEGSKA (reference sequence). The V segment lost 7 bases and the J segment 7 bases; nucleotides outside the gene matches: 12. CDR3 length: 13 amino acids. CDR3 amino acids: CSVSGGGVREQYF. CDR3 nucleotide sequence: TGCAGTGTCTCGGGGGGGGGTGTGAGGGAGCAGTACTTC.

This clonotype was observed at least ten times. The chain recombines TRBV6-5 with TRBJ1-6; 11 bases agree with TRBD1. Losses at the gene ends were 4 bases for V and 9 bases for J; bases not matched to a gene: 5. This CDR3 comprises 15 residues. Germline-derived CDR1 and CDR2 are MNHEY and SVGAGI. This CDR3 reads CASSFPGQGVSPLHF. The CDR3 DNA reads as TGTGCCAGCAGTTTCCCGGGACAGGGGGTTTCACCCCTCCACTTT.

The sample holds many counts of this clonotype. The chain is built from TRBV18 and TRBJ1-5; D gene unclear. The germline V and J ends were trimmed by 1 base and 10 bases, with 20 bases remaining between them. The CDR3 length is 16 residues. Germline values: CDR1 KGHSH, CDR2 LQKENI. In nucleotides, the CDR3 is TGTGCCAGCTCACCACTCAGAGACCCTCATAATCTCCCCCAGCATTTT. Protein: CASSPLRDPHNLPQHF. Complete variable domain (other parts from reference TRBV18 and TRBJ1-5): NAGVMQNPRHLVRRRGQEARLRCSPMKGHSHVYWYRQLPEEGLKFMVYLQKENIIDESGMPKERFSAEFPKEGPSILRIQQVVRGDSAAYFCASSPLRDPHNLPQHFGDGTRLSIL.

The chain has TRBV6-1 and TRBJ2-2; 7 bases match TRBD1. V was clipped by 5 bases and J by 4 bases; unmatched bases: 7. From germline, CDR1 is MNHNS and CDR2 SASEGT. The CDR3 loop spans 15 amino acids. CDR3 loop: CASSTTGTVTGELFF. Written as DNA, the CDR3 is TGTGCCAGCAGTACAACCGGGACAGTCACCGGGGAGCTGTTTTTT.